This T cell receptor (beta chain) was captured in a study of cytomegalovirus exposure and HLA in healthy donors. On this clone: In the same sample, other DNA sequences code for this CDR3.

The PCR employed 60 Vbeta primers together with 13 Jbeta primers. Repertoires were generated with immunoSEQ multiplex PCR, while TCRdb's copy carries only in-frame clones and drops some. The sample has some 270,000 clones; roughly 80% are singletons. The V and J ends lost 3 bases and 3 bases respectively, with 11 bases between them. The CDR3 covers 14 residues. Germline values: CDR1 KGHSH, CDR2 LQKENI. Sequenced input: PBMCs. V gene TRBV18 combines with J gene TRBJ2-5, with TRBD1 as a possible D gene (6 bases). This clonotype was obtained from a girl aged 2 to 10 in good health and CMV-seronegative. This chain's CDR3 is CASSPTGTKETQYF. In DNA, the CDR3 is TGTGCCAGCTCACCTACGGGGACAAAAGAGACCCAGTACTTC.